The 7 T cell receptor beta chains below all came from one sample that was sequenced in a study of stem cell transplantation in POMP-related autoinflammatory disease. Repertoires were generated with immunoSEQ multiplex PCR, while TCRdb's copy carries only in-frame clones and drops some. Of 25,000 to 30,000 clones in the sample, 82% were seen once. The starting material was CD4+ T cells from PBMCs, obtained before stem cell transplantation. The receptors were sampled from a human donor with POMP-related autoinflammation and immune dysregulation (PRAID).

The J gene is TRBJ2-7, the V gene TRBV6-1; D gene ambiguous. CDR1 and CDR2 (germline): MNHNS, SASEGT. Trimming removed 4 bases from V and 0 bases from J, with 10 bases in between. This CDR3 is 14 amino acids long. CDR3 nucleotides: TGTGCCAGCAGTGGGCCATACAGCTCCTACGAGCAGTACTTC. The encoded protein is CASSGPYSSYEQYF.

The chain has TRBV5-1 and TRBJ2-3; TRBD2 matches at 10 bases. The CDR3 runs to 17 residues. Trimming at V came to 2 bases and at J to 4 bases, leaving 10 bases not matched to a gene. In germline, CDR1 is SGHRS, CDR2 YFSETQ. CDR3 nucleotide sequence: TGCGCCAGCAGCTTCACTAGCGGGGCGAGAAGGGCAGATACGCAGTATTTT. Protein sequence: CASSFTSGARRADTQYF.

In its sample, this clone was seen a few times. The genes are TRBV5-1 and TRBJ1-2; no clear D. Germline assignment: CDR1 SGHRS and CDR2 YFSETQ. The CDR3 spans 14 residues. Trimming stripped 0 bases from V and 2 bases from J, with 8 bases between. The DNA for the CDR3 is TGCGCCAGCAGCTTGGATGGAGTCAACTATGGCTACACCTTC. Its protein is CASSLDGVNYGYTF.

The rearrangement joins TRBV15 to TRBJ2-3; D gene ambiguous. Trimming pared 0 bases from V and 2 bases from J, leaving 6 bases between. There are 14 residues in the CDR3. In germline, CDR1 is LNHNV, CDR2 YYDKDF (reference sequence). The CDR3 reads CATSRDWPTDTQYF. DNA for the CDR3: TGTGCCACCAGCAGAGATTGGCCCACAGATACGCAGTATTTT.

For the CDR3, the DNA is TGTGCCAGCAGTCGTGGAGCCAAAAACATTCAGTACTTC. Its translation is CASSRGAKNIQYF. V is TRBV5-6 and J is TRBJ2-4; no firm D call. The CDR3 runs to 13 residues. Trimming removed 5 bases from V and 0 bases from J, with 6 bases in between. CDR1 is SGHDT, CDR2 YYEEEE, per germline. The full variable domain, completed using reference TRBV5-6 and TRBJ2-4, is DAGVTQSPTHLIKTRGQQVTLRCSPKSGHDTVSWYQQALGQGPQFIFQYYEEEERQRGNFPDRFSGHQFPNYSSELNVNALLLGDSALYLCASSRGAKNIQYFGAGTRLSVL.

The chain employs TRBV18 and TRBJ1-6; 8 bases are shared with TRBD1. CDR1 is KGHSH, CDR2 LQKENI, per germline. V was pared by 2 bases and J by 7 bases, with 7 bases of the junction left unmatched. This CDR3 spans 16 amino acids. The CDR3 DNA sequence: TGTGCCAGCTCACCAACAGGACAGGGAAGGAATTCACCCCTCCACTTT. Its translation: CASSPTGQGRNSPLHF.

The chain uses TRBV7-6 and TRBJ1-5, with 9 bases aligning to TRBD1. The CDR3 has 17 amino acids. V gave up 0 bases and J gave up 6 bases; unmatched junction bases: 9. CDR1 is SGHVS and CDR2 is FNYEAQ in the germline V gene. CDR3 sequence reads: CASSLAPGQGSGQPQHF. The CDR3 DNA is TGTGCCAGCAGCTTAGCGCCGGGACAGGGCTCAGGTCAGCCCCAGCATTTT.